These 20 T cell receptor beta chains originate from one sample sequenced in a study of blood T cell repertoires in COVID-19. Some clones are missing from TCRdb's copy, which holds only in-frame ones; the method was immunoSEQ multiplex PCR. This table has over 70,000 clones, 60% to 80% appearing once. The sequencing sample was made of peripheral blood. Source of these receptors: a man between 65 and 85 years old with active or convalescent COVID-19.

CDR3 DNA: TGCAGTGGAAACCGGGACTACGAGCAGTACTTC. Translation: CSGNRDYEQYF. This chain connects TRBV20-1 to TRBJ2-7; D might be TRBD2 (5 bases). This CDR3 contains 11 residues. Germline-derived CDR1 and CDR2 are DFQATT and SNEGSKA (reference sequence). Trimming left V 7 bases short and J 3 bases short, with 10 bases between.

V and J are TRBV28 and TRBJ1-5; 8 bases match TRBD1. With V trimmed by 5 bases and J by 4 bases, 7 bases remained unmatched. Per the germline V gene, CDR1 is MDHEN and CDR2 is SYDVKM. This CDR3 spans 15 amino acids. CDR3 residues: CASSTQDRANQPQHF. As DNA, the CDR3 is TGTGCCAGCAGTACGCAGGACAGGGCTAATCAGCCCCAGCATTTT.

This clone was found once. CDR3 in DNA: TGTGCCAGCAGCTTGGAGCGGCGAACGGAGACCCAGTACTTC. Residues: CASSLERRTETQYF. The rearrangement links TRBV5-6 to TRBJ2-5; D possibly corresponds to TRBD2 (5 bases). V was clipped by 0 bases and J by 5 bases, with 11 bases between them. From germline, CDR1 is SGHDT and CDR2 YYEEEE. This CDR3 contains 14 residues. Based on the CDR3 plus reference TRBV5-6 and TRBJ2-5, the full variable domain is DAGVTQSPTHLIKTRGQQVTLRCSPKSGHDTVSWYQQALGQGPQFIFQYYEEEERQRGNFPDRFSGHQFPNYSSELNVNALLLGDSALYLCASSLERRTETQYFGPGTRLLVL.

DNA of the CDR3: TGTGCCAGCAGAGAGACAGGAAGCTCCTACGAGCAGTACTTC. Translated, it gives CASRETGSSYEQYF. The J gene is TRBJ2-7, the V gene TRBV6-5; D may be TRBD1 (6 bases). Per germline, CDR1 MNHEY and CDR2 SVGAGI. Trimming left V 6 bases short and J 0 bases short, with 12 bases between. There are 14 residues in the CDR3.

Judged by abundance, this clone is hyperexpanded (1% or more). The chain couples TRBV4-1 to TRBJ1-5, with D possibly matching TRBD1 (5 bases). Germline CDR1 and CDR2: MGHRA and YSYEKL. The CDR3 is 17 residues long. The V end was cut by 3 bases, the J end by 7 bases, with 22 bases between. The CDR3 is CASSQIYLGPRGQPQHF. As DNA, the CDR3 is TGCGCCAGCAGCCAGATTTATCTGGGGCCAAGGGGACAGCCCCAGCATTTT.

V and J are TRBV7-8 and TRBJ1-2, with D possibly TRBD1 on 6 matching bases. This CDR3 region has 15 residues. Trimming left V 5 bases short and J 4 bases short, with 17 bases between. Germline V gives CDR1 SGHVS, CDR2 FQNEAQ. This CDR3 reads CASSPGTRGVYGYTF. Here the CDR3 DNA reads TGTGCCAGCAGCCCCGGGACAAGGGGAGTCTATGGCTACACCTTC.

The chain carries TRBV7-9 and TRBJ2-7; 11 bases agree with TRBD1. V trimming: 0 bases; J trimming: 6 bases; junction bases outside the gene matches: 1. The CDR3 totals 14 residues. Germline assignment: CDR1 SEHNR and CDR2 FQNEAQ (reference sequence). The CDR3 loop is CASSLADRGLEQYF. CDR3 coding DNA: TGTGCCAGCAGCTTAGCGGACAGGGGGCTCGAGCAGTACTTC.

The chain is built from TRBV28 and TRBJ1-2; a possible D gene is TRBD1 (6 bases). The CDR3 sequence is 14 residues long. The V gene's germline CDR1 is MDHEN and CDR2 SYDVKM. Trimming pared 6 bases from V and 7 bases from J, leaving 18 bases between. This chain's CDR3 is CASSPPGVQGGYTF. The CDR3 DNA sequence: TGTGCCAGCAGCCCCCCAGGGGTTCAAGGTGGCTACACCTTC.

The V call is TRBV28, the J call TRBJ2-7; 12 bases fit TRBD1. CDR3 length: 15 residues. V trimming: 7 bases; J trimming: 5 bases; junction bases outside the gene matches: 9. Germline CDR1 is MDHEN and CDR2 is SYDVKM. CDR3 sequence (DNA): TGTGCCAGCACCGAGGGGGGGACAGGGGGCCACGAGCAGTACTTC. Translating gives CASTEGGTGGHEQYF.

The V gene is TRBV5-1, the J gene TRBJ1-2; no clear D gene. Germline loops: CDR1 SGHRS, CDR2 YFSETQ. The CDR3 is 11 residues long. The V gene lost 4 bases and the J gene lost 7 bases, with 8 bases spanning the gap. The CDR3 loop reads CASSGDIGYTF. CDR3 bases: TGCGCCAGCAGCGGTGACATTGGCTACACCTTC.

The sample holds a few counts of this clone. The chain uses TRBV6-5 and TRBJ1-4; D is uncertain. Germline V gene data show CDR1 as MNHEY and CDR2 as SVGAGI. The germline V and J ends were trimmed by 0 bases and 11 bases, with 10 bases remaining between them. This CDR3 spans 13 amino acids. As DNA, the CDR3 is TGTGCCAGCAGTTACTCTAACCGAGGCAAACTGTTTTTT. This codes for CASSYSNRGKLFF.

V and J are TRBV5-5 and TRBJ2-3; 7 bases map to TRBD1. The trim removed 4 bases at V and 3 bases at J, leaving 11 bases unmatched. CDR1 and CDR2 from the germline V gene are SGHKS and YYEKEE (reference sequence). The CDR3 sequence is 16 residues long. The CDR3 spells CASSKLLGGATDTQYF. The CDR3, as DNA: TGTGCCAGCAGCAAGTTGTTAGGGGGCGCAACAGATACGCAGTATTTT.

The J gene is TRBJ1-2, the V gene TRBV28; 11 positions agree with TRBD1. The V and J ends lost 5 bases and 4 bases, in that order; junction bases with no gene match: 6. Per the germline V gene, CDR1 is MDHEN and CDR2 is SYDVKM. CDR3 length equals 15 residues. DNA of the CDR3: TGTGCCAGCAGTCCTGGACAGGGGGCACTCTATGGCTACACCTTC. This codes for CASSPGQGALYGYTF.

The chain links TRBV19 to TRBJ1-1, with D possibly matching TRBD1 (5 bases). The CDR3 is made up of 13 amino acids. Germline V CDR1 and CDR2: LNHDA, SQIVND (reference sequence). Trimming left V 6 bases short and J 4 bases short, with 12 bases between. CDR3 in amino acids: CASSRDYATEAFF. Written as DNA, the CDR3 is TGTGCCAGTAGCAGGGATTATGCCACTGAAGCTTTCTTT.

V is TRBV7-6 and J is TRBJ2-2; D gene uncertain. V was shortened by 5 bases and J by 5 bases, with 12 bases between the two germline ends. Germline-derived CDR1 and CDR2 are SGHVS and FNYEAQ. There are 14 residues in the CDR3. The CDR3, as DNA: TGTGCCAGCAGCCGGTCCCTTTGGACCGGGGAGCTGTTTTTT. Protein product: CASSRSLWTGELFF.

The V call is TRBV6-5, the J call TRBJ1-1, with a possible D match to TRBD1 (5 bases). Germline CDR1 reads MNHEY; CDR2 reads SVGAGI. Trimming removed 7 bases at V and 0 bases at J, with 15 bases between. CDR3 length equals 15 residues. The CDR3 region has the DNA TGTGCCAGCATATATTTACGGGGGTTGAACACTGAAGCTTTCTTT. It codes for CASIYLRGLNTEAFF.

The chain uses TRBV6-5 and TRBJ1-1; D is perhaps TRBD1 (6 bases). With 5 bases removed from V and 11 bases from J, the gap between germline ends came to 18 bases. The CDR3 spans 13 residues. Germline CDR1 is MNHEY and CDR2 is SVGAGI. This CDR3 is CASSPRTAEGAFF. The CDR3 DNA follows: TGTGCCAGCAGTCCCCGGACAGCCGAAGGGGCTTTCTTT.

The J gene is TRBJ2-7, the V gene TRBV6-6, with D perhaps matching TRBD2 (6 bases). This CDR3 has 12 amino acids. Trimming pared 10 bases from V and 2 bases from J, leaving 12 bases between. Germline values: CDR1 MNHNY, CDR2 SVGAGI (reference sequence). CDR3 amino acids: CATGDFPYEQYF. CDR3 nucleotide sequence: TGTGCCACCGGGGACTTTCCCTACGAGCAGTACTTC.

The rearrangement uses TRBV28 and TRBJ1-2, with D unresolved. The germline gives CDR1 MDHEN, CDR2 SYDVKM. V shed 8 bases and J shed 7 bases, with 11 bases lying between them. The CDR3 covers 11 residues. CDR3 coding DNA: TGTGCCAGCGTTCGCTCCGGTGGCTACACCTTC. The encoded protein is CASVRSGGYTF.

This sequence joins TRBV7-2 and TRBJ2-1; D perhaps matches TRBD1 (6 bases). This CDR3 has 14 residues. V lost 5 bases to trimming and J lost 5 bases, with 13 bases between them. Germline values: CDR1 SGHTA, CDR2 FQGNSA. This CDR3 reads CASSEHRDDNEQFF. CDR3 sequence (DNA): TGTGCCAGCAGCGAGCACAGGGACGACAATGAGCAGTTCTTC.